Listed here are 25 T cell receptor beta chains from one sample, sequenced in a study of T-cell memory formation after mild COVID-19. TCRdb used MiXCR to reprocess the 5' RACE reads, holding one entry per CDR3 protein. The repertoire holds approximately 270,000 distinct CDR3 sequences, 15% to 20% seen once, with around 23% in the top ten. The sample comprised PBMCs or a T cell subset sorted from them (not recorded which). Receptors originate from a man aged 18 to 29 who had mild COVID-19 (a few samples of this study predate the infection). Cell type and time point are not known.

This clonotype was seen ten or more times. This sequence joins TRBV5-1 and TRBJ2-5; no reliable D call. Germline CDR1 SGHRS, CDR2 YFSETQ. The CDR3 extends over 13 amino acids. V lost 0 bases and J lost 5, with 8 bases in between. The chain's CDR3 is CASSLEGSETQYF. The DNA for the CDR3 is TGCGCCAGCAGCTTGGAGGGCAGCGAGACCCAGTACTTC.

In this sample, this clonotype turned up many times. V gene TRBV7-9 combines with J gene TRBJ1-5; D unresolved. There are 13 residues in the CDR3. Trimming shortened V by 2 bases and J by 2 bases, and 4 bases separated the two germline ends. CDR1 is SEHNR and CDR2 is FQNEAQ in the germline V gene (reference sequence). CDR3 region: CASSLQGNQPQHF. Here the CDR3 DNA reads TGTGCCAGCAGCTTACAGGGCAATCAGCCCCAGCATTTT.

In its sample, this clonotype was seen a few times. V and J are TRBV2 and TRBJ2-3; D is possibly TRBD2 (6 bases). Germline CDR1 and CDR2: SNHLY and FYNNEI. Trimming removed 9 bases at V and 3 bases at J, with 7 bases between. The CDR3 totals 11 residues. For the CDR3, the DNA is TGTGCCAGGGAGGGGACAGATACGCAGTATTTT. Translation gives CAREGTDTQYF.

At least ten counts were recorded for this clonotype. The rearrangement joins TRBV7-2 to TRBJ2-3; TRBD2 aligns across 11 bases. J lost 7 bases, V lost 4 bases, and 7 bases had no gene match. This CDR3 has 15 amino acids. Germline V gene lookup returns CDR1 SGHTA and CDR2 FQGNSA. The CDR3: CASSSQPSGGNTQYF. CDR3 nucleotide sequence: TGTGCCAGCAGCTCGCAGCCTAGCGGGGGGAATACGCAGTATTTT.

The rearrangement uses TRBV20-1 and TRBJ2-1, with a possible D match to TRBD1 (7 bases). The germline gives CDR1 DFQATT, CDR2 SNEGSKA (reference sequence). This CDR3 region has 13 residues. Trimming removed 5 bases at V and 9 bases at J, with 17 bases between. In DNA, the CDR3 is TGCAGTGCTTTTAGCGGACAGGTCGGTGAGCAGTTCTTC. This translates into CSAFSGQVGEQFF.

This clonotype appeared a few times. This chain uses TRBV4-3 with TRBJ2-1; TRBD2 agrees at 7 bases. This CDR3 is built from 17 residues. The ends lost 0 bases at V and 7 bases at J; junction bases unmatched: 12. The V gene's germline CDR1 is LGHNA and CDR2 YSLEER. The CDR3 DNA is TGCGCCAGCAGCCAAGATCGGGGTCCTAGCGGAGCTAATGAGCAGTTCTTC. This sequence encodes CASSQDRGPSGANEQFF.

In this sample, this clonotype turned up many times. The J gene is TRBJ1-2, the V gene TRBV6-2 or TRBV6-3, with D possibly being TRBD1 (6 bases). The CDR3 is 15 residues long. V lost 7 bases and J 4 bases, leaving 19 bases between the germline ends. Germline assignment: CDR1 MNHEY and CDR2 SVGEGT. CDR3 protein: CASNDPGDSFYGYTF. The CDR3 DNA sequence: TGTGCCAGCAATGACCCAGGGGACTCTTTCTATGGCTACACCTTC.

The chain employs TRBV27 and TRBJ1-5; D is unresolved. In germline, CDR1 is MNHEY, CDR2 SMNVEV (reference sequence). The CDR3 is 13 amino acids. Trimming took off 6 bases at V and 4 bases at J, with 10 bases between the two ends. Here the CDR3 reads CASSLRPNQPQHF. The CDR3 bases are TGTGCCAGCAGCTTACGACCGAATCAGCCCCAGCATTTT.

This clonotype came up a few times. The V gene is TRBV15, the J gene TRBJ2-7; D uncertain. V gave up 0 bases and J gave up 2 bases, with 8 bases separating them. The CDR3 loop spans 14 amino acids. Germline CDR1 is LNHNV and CDR2 is YYDKDF (reference sequence). CDR3 sequence (DNA): TGTGCCACCAGCAGAGATAAGGGTCCCTACGAGCAGTACGTC. Translating it yields CATSRDKGPYEQYV.

This clonotype was counted a few times. V gene TRBV4-1 combines with J gene TRBJ1-1; tentatively, D is TRBD1 (5 bases). Germline values: CDR1 MGHRA, CDR2 YSYEKL. V dropped 4 bases and J dropped 5 bases, with 14 bases sitting between them. This CDR3 spans 14 amino acids. The CDR3 is CASSRLGETTEAFF. The CDR3 nucleotides read TGCGCCAGCAGCCGCCTAGGGGAGACAACTGAAGCTTTCTTT.

This clonotype has more than one count but fewer than ten. The chain joins TRBV2 to TRBJ1-6; no reliable D call. The germline V gene encodes CDR1 SNHLY and CDR2 FYNNEI. Trimming removed 3 bases at V and 7 bases at J, with 10 bases between. CDR3 length equals 14 residues. CDR3 amino acids: CASSEEGWNSPLHF. In DNA form, the CDR3 reads TGTGCCAGCAGTGAGGAGGGTTGGAATTCACCCCTCCACTTT.

The chain is built from TRBV7-3 and TRBJ1-1, with D possibly TRBD1 on 5 matching bases. The germline gives CDR1 SGHTA, CDR2 FQGTGA. The length of the CDR3 is 15 residues. Between the trimmed V and J ends, which lost 2 bases and 0 bases, there was a span of 10 bases. Here the CDR3 reads CASSLFGALNTEAFF. The CDR3 bases are TGTGCCAGCAGCTTATTTGGGGCATTGAACACTGAAGCTTTCTTT.

This clonotype was found a few times. This rearrangement joins TRBV3-1 to TRBJ1-4; D ambiguous. Germline CDR1 and CDR2: LGHDT and YNNKEL (reference sequence). V was pared by 1 base and J by 8 bases, with 11 bases between. The CDR3 sequence is 14 residues long. For the CDR3, the DNA is TGTGCCAGCAGCCAAGGGGCTCGAGGGGAAAAACTGTTTTTT. Protein product: CASSQGARGEKLFF.

There are many counts of this clonotype. The chain has TRBV27 and TRBJ2-1, with TRBD2 matching 9 bases. The CDR3 runs 15 residues. With 0 bases clipped from V and 7 bases from J, the junction kept 4 bases outside the gene matches. Germline V CDR1 and CDR2: MNHEY, SMNVEV (reference sequence). Written as DNA, the CDR3 is TGTGCCAGCAGTTTATCCCTAGCGGGGCGTAATGAGCAGTTCTTC. The encoded protein is CASSLSLAGRNEQFF.

The V and J genes are TRBV7-2 and TRBJ1-1; no clear D gene. Germline V CDR1 and CDR2: SGHTA, FQGNSA. This CDR3 is 13 amino acids long. The germline V and J ends were trimmed by 6 bases and 4 bases, with 12 bases remaining between them. The CDR3 protein is CASRPVGGTEAFF. The CDR3 DNA follows: TGTGCCAGCAGGCCCGTTGGTGGCACTGAAGCTTTCTTT. Together with reference TRBV7-2 and TRBJ1-1, the CDR3 gives the full variable domain: GAGVSQSPSNKVTEKGKDVELRCDPISGHTALYWYRQSLGQGLEFLIYFQGNSAPDKSGLPSDRFSAERTGGSVSTLTIQRTQQEDSAVYLCASRPVGGTEAFFGQGTRLTVV.

With regard to this clonotype: This may be a read error, as it is one base from a much larger clone. The chain has TRBV7-9 and TRBJ2-2, with a weak D call TRBD2 (5 bases). Per the germline V gene, CDR1 is SEHNR and CDR2 is FQNEAQ (reference sequence). Trimming cost V 2 bases and J 9 bases, with 19 bases left between them. The CDR3 contains 16 residues. The CDR3 DNA reads as TGTGCCAGCAGCTTATTTGGCCTAAGAGGGTCCTGGGAGCTGTTTTTT. It yields the protein CASSLFGLRGSWELFF.

This rearrangement joins TRBV5-6 to TRBJ2-1; 7 bases map to TRBD2. The germline V gene has CDR1 SGHDT and CDR2 YYEEEE. V shed 1 base, J shed 2 bases, and the junction held 6 bases outside the gene matches. This CDR3 has 16 amino acids. CDR3 sequence reads: CASSLPAGDPYNEQFF. DNA of the CDR3: TGTGCCAGCAGCTTGCCGGCGGGGGACCCCTACAATGAGCAGTTCTTC.

This clonotype was seen more than once but under ten times. The rearrangement joins TRBV7-9 to TRBJ2-2; D not certain. The CDR3 loop spans 15 amino acids. Germline lookup yields CDR1 SEHNR and CDR2 FQNEAQ (reference sequence). Trimming shortened V by 2 bases and J by 0 bases, and 7 bases separated the two germline ends. CDR3 DNA sequence: TGTGCCAGCAGCTTATTACGTCCGAACACCGGGGAGCTGTTTTTT. This encodes CASSLLRPNTGELFF.

This clonotype came up many times. The J gene is TRBJ2-7, the V gene TRBV12-3 or TRBV12-4; D assignment may be TRBD1 or TRBD2 (5 bases each). The V and J ends lost 8 bases and 0 bases respectively, with 8 bases between them. This CDR3 region has 12 residues. CDR3 protein: CASRDGSYEQYF. The CDR3 nucleotides are TGTGCCAGCCGGGACGGCTCCTACGAGCAGTACTTC.

The chain is built from TRBV11-1 and TRBJ2-1, with TRBD2 matching over 10 bases. There are 16 residues in the CDR3. Germline V CDR1 and CDR2: SGHAT, FQDESV (reference sequence). The J segment lost 3 bases and the V segment lost 2 bases, leaving 4 bases of the junction unmatched. The CDR3 loop reads CASSLPGLAYYNEQFF. The CDR3 region has the DNA TGTGCCAGCAGCTTACCGGGACTAGCGTACTACAATGAGCAGTTCTTC.

This clonotype was counted only a few times. The CDR3 protein is CASSSGPDRVPYEQYV. The CDR3 bases are TGCGCCAGCAGCTCCGGACCAGACAGGGTCCCCTACGAGCAGTACGTC. The gene calls are TRBV5-1 and TRBJ2-7, with TRBD1 matching 7 bases. V dropped 3 bases and J dropped 2; count of bases not matched to a gene: 11. Germline V gives CDR1 SGHRS, CDR2 YFSETQ. The CDR3 sequence is 16 residues long.

This clonotype was seen ten or more times. The chain couples TRBV6-5 to TRBJ2-1; D is uncertain. The ends were cut back, 7 bases at V and 0 bases at J, with 13 bases in the middle. Looked up from germline, CDR1 is MNHEY and CDR2 is SVGAGI. There are 15 residues in the CDR3. The CDR3 loop reads CASNKGESSYNEQFF. The CDR3 nucleotides read TGTGCCAGCAACAAAGGAGAGAGCTCCTACAATGAGCAGTTCTTC.

This sequence joins TRBV7-9 and TRBJ2-1, with 10 bases that match TRBD1. Germline loops: CDR1 SEHNR, CDR2 FQNEAQ (reference sequence). This CDR3 contains 13 residues. The junction had 3 bases not matched to a gene; V was cut back by 4 bases and J by 9 bases. CDR3 DNA sequence: TGTGCCAGCAGCTGGACAGGGGGGCTTGAGCAGTTCTTC. Protein sequence: CASSWTGGLEQFF.

The chain is built from TRBV20-1 and TRBJ2-3; no definite D call. This CDR3 has 11 residues. Germline CDR1 is DFQATT and CDR2 is SNEGSKA (reference sequence). Trimming shortened V by 3 bases and J by 6 bases, and 7 bases separated the two germline ends. The CDR3 DNA reads TGCAGTGCTAGTCCCGGGGATACGCAGTATTTT. Translated, it gives CSASPGDTQYF.

The chain links TRBV20-1 to TRBJ2-3, with 8 bases lining up with TRBD2. Germline V gene lookup returns CDR1 DFQATT and CDR2 SNEGSKA (reference sequence). CDR3 length: 14 amino acids. V lost 0 bases, J lost 6 bases, and 5 bases stayed unmatched. CDR3 in DNA: TGCAGTGCTAGAGATAGCGGGGCAACGGATACGCAGTATTTT. This sequence encodes CSARDSGATDTQYF.